A single sample gave rise to the 26 T cell receptor beta chains below, sequenced in a study of tumor-infiltrating lymphocytes in primary liver carcinoma. Using a constant-region primer together with ProtoScript II reverse transcriptase, TCR beta cDNA was made from 500 to 650 ng of total RNA. Libraries for TCR beta were built through three nested multiplex PCR rounds, which together made up a slightly modified ARM-PCR procedure. Investigators reported that the first two PCR rounds, at 10 cycles each, used TRBV1-TRBV30 forward primers with a C-beta reverse primer. TCRdb ran MiXCR on the multiplex PCR reads and lists one entry per CDR3 protein. The profile shows 320,000 or so distinct CDR3 sequences, roughly two thirds of them singletons. The study extracted blood RNA from unsorted whole blood and also extracted germline DNA. Source material: peripheral blood. These receptors all stem from a man aged 40-55 years with primary liver carcinoma and hepatitis B virus infection.

A remark on this clonotype: With a much larger clone just one base away, this may be a read error. The rearrangement links TRBV24-1 to TRBJ2-5; D ambiguous. Germline V CDR1 and CDR2: KGHDR, SFDVKD. The length of the CDR3 is 14 residues. The CDR3 sequence is CASSDPNPGETQYF. The CDR3 DNA follows: TGTGCCTCCAGTGATCCTAATCCTGGAGAGACCCAGTACTTC.

The V gene is TRBV20-1, the J gene TRBJ2-5, with a tentative D call TRBD1 (6 bases). Germline V gene sequence: CDR1 DFQATT, CDR2 SNEGSKA (reference sequence). The CDR3 is 13 residues long. V lost 4 bases and J lost 5, with 14 bases in between. The CDR3 sequence is CSAMDSLDETQYF. CDR3 coding DNA: TGCAGTGCTATGGACAGCTTGGACGAGACCCAGTACTTC.

With regard to this clonotype: A much larger clone sits a single nucleotide away, making a read error possible. This rearrangement joins TRBV4-2 to TRBJ2-3; 9 bases are shared with TRBD2. This CDR3 is 17 amino acids long. Germline trimming cut 1 base from V and 7 bases from J; bases unmatched to any gene: 12. Germline CDR1 and CDR2: LGHNA and YNFKEQ. The CDR3 loop reads CASSQVGSSGIGNTQYF. In DNA, the CDR3 is TGTGCCAGCAGCCAAGTTGGGTCTAGCGGGATCGGTAATACGCAGTATTTT.

The chain links TRBV12-3 or TRBV12-4 to TRBJ1-5, with 7 positions matching TRBD1. V lost 6 bases and J lost 9; bases outside the gene matches: 8. The CDR3 totals 13 residues. In DNA, the CDR3 is TGTGCCAGCAGATACAGGGGTGCCGGGCCCCAGCATTTT. This encodes CASRYRGAGPQHF.

This clonotype has ten or more counts. The rearrangement links TRBV12-3 or TRBV12-4 to TRBJ2-1, with TRBD1 as a possible D gene (6 bases). The ends were cut back, 5 bases at V and 7 bases at J, with 15 bases in the middle. The CDR3 is made up of 14 amino acids. The CDR3 sequence is CASSTTTGFNEQFF. The CDR3 DNA sequence: TGTGCCAGCAGTACCACTACAGGGTTTAATGAGCAGTTCTTC.

This clonotype has ten or more counts. CDR3 DNA: TGTGCCAGCGGGATGCGTGGGACGGAGACCCAGTACTTC. This translates into CASGMRGTETQYF. This chain joins TRBV5-6 and TRBJ2-5; D is tentatively TRBD1 or TRBD2 (5 bases each). Per the germline V gene, CDR1 is SGHDT and CDR2 is YYEEEE. This CDR3 is 13 amino acids long. Trimming removed 7 bases from V and 5 bases from J, with 15 bases in between.

On this clonotype itself: With a much larger clone just one base away, this may be a read error. V gene TRBV29-1 combines with J gene TRBJ1-2, with D uncertain. This CDR3 has 13 amino acids. Trimming pared 6 bases from V and 0 bases from J, leaving 11 bases between. CDR1 is SQVTM and CDR2 is ANQGSEA in the germline V gene. The CDR3 DNA follows: TGCAGCGTCCGACGGAGAGCTAACTATGGCTACACCTTC. Translated, it gives CSVRRRANYGYTF.

As regards this clonotype: A read error may account for a junction end that differs from germline. In nucleotides, the CDR3 is TGTGCCGGCAGCTTGGACGGGAACTCCTACAATGAGCAGTTCTTC. Translating gives CAGSLDGNSYNEQFF. The J gene is TRBJ2-1, the V gene TRBV5-4; possible D gene TRBD2, 5 bases. Germline values: CDR1 SGHNT, CDR2 YYREEE (reference sequence). The CDR3 is made up of 15 amino acids. Filled out from reference TRBV5-4 and TRBJ2-1, the complete variable domain reads ETGVTQSPTHLIKTRGQQVTLRCSSQSGHNTVSWYQQALGQGPQFIFQYYREEENGRGNFPPRFSGLQFPNYSSELNVNALELDDSALYLCAGSLDGNSYNEQFFGPGTRLTVL.

Worth noting for this clonotype: One base away lies a much larger clone, so this may be a sequencing read error. V usage is TRBV4-1 and J usage is TRBJ2-7; D ambiguous. The germline V gene has CDR1 MGHRA and CDR2 YSYEKL. The CDR3 has 14 amino acids. The CDR3 sequence is CTSSQDPLGYEQYF. The CDR3 nucleotides read TGCACCAGCAGCCAAGATCCGTTGGGCTACGAGCAGTACTTC.

Details on this clonotype: The conserved final phenylalanine or tryptophan is absent from the CDR3, which likely points to a read error. It is unclear where the CDR3 begins or ends on the DNA, so no DNA is shown, and the CDR3 is as TCRdb lists it. The chain has TRBV29-1 and TRBJ2-1. Per the germline V gene, CDR1 is SQVTM and CDR2 is ANQGSEA. The CDR3 contains 13 residues when both ends are counted. CDR3 region: CSVGSSSYNELFL.

Points on this clonotype: Likely a read error: the CDR3 ends without its conserved phenylalanine or tryptophan. The genes are TRBV4-2 and TRBJ2-2; the D gene is possibly TRBD1 (5 bases). The CDR3 is made up of 15 amino acids. V lost 2 bases and J lost 5, with 12 bases in between. CDR1 is LGHNA and CDR2 is YNFKEQ in the germline V gene. The CDR3 DNA reads as TGTGCCAGCAGCCAAACCCAGGGCACAACCGGGGAGCTGTTTATT. As protein: CASSQTQGTTGELFI.

On this clonotype itself: Mismatch with germline at one junction end may stem from a read error. The CDR3 DNA follows: TGTGCCTGCAGACCTTTTAGAGGGGGCTTCTCTGGGGCCAACATCCTGACTTTC. This gives the protein CACRPFRGGFSGANILTF. This chain connects TRBV6-1 to TRBJ2-6, with TRBD1 identical over 7 bases. The CDR3 is made up of 18 amino acids. Germline CDR1 and CDR2: MNHNS and SASEGT.

Details on this clonotype: Being one base from a much bigger clone, this may be a read error. The J gene is TRBJ1-6, the V gene TRBV12-3 or TRBV12-4; TRBD1 matches 9 bases. The CDR3 runs to 14 residues. J was trimmed by 10 bases and V by 8 bases; bases with no gene match: 9. The CDR3 protein is CASGPQGALSPLHF. The CDR3 DNA reads as TGTGCCAGCGGTCCACAGGGGGCATTGTCACCCCTCCACTTT.

As for this clonotype: A read error may explain this, as a much larger clone is one base away. The chain joins TRBV6-1 to TRBJ2-1, with D possibly matching TRBD1 (5 bases). The germline gives CDR1 MNHNS, CDR2 SASEGT. The CDR3 is 13 amino acids. The DNA for the CDR3 is TGTGTCAGCATATATGCCAGGGCAGGCGAGCAGTTCTTC. This encodes CVSIYARAGEQFF.

With regard to this clonotype: This sequence may be a read error, since a much larger clone differs from it by one base. The chain links TRBV10-3 to TRBJ2-1, with D possibly being TRBD2 (6 bases). Deletions cut 3 bases from V and 8 bases from J, with 17 bases between. This CDR3 comprises 15 residues. Per the germline V gene, CDR1 is ENHRY and CDR2 is SYGVKD. The CDR3 spells CAISDGFGTFDEQFF. CDR3 nucleotide sequence: TGTGCCATCAGTGACGGCTTTGGGACTTTCGATGAGCAGTTCTTC.

A few counts support this clonotype. The chain recombines TRBV11-2 with TRBJ1-6, with 7 nucleotides matching TRBD1. The CDR3 length is 15 residues. CDR1 is SGHAT and CDR2 is FQNNGV in the germline V gene. The junction had 3 bases not matched to a gene; V was cut back by 2 bases and J by 5 bases. CDR3: CASSLNRGNNSPLHF. Here the CDR3 DNA reads TGTGCCAGCAGCTTAAACAGGGGAAATAATTCACCCCTCCACTTT.

A few counts support this clonotype. The CDR3 does not end in the conserved phenylalanine or tryptophan, so this is likely a read error. This rearrangement joins TRBV11-1 to TRBJ1-1, with a possible D match to TRBD1 (5 bases). CDR3 length equals 14 residues. Germline lookup yields CDR1 SGHAT and CDR2 FQDESV (reference sequence). This CDR3 is CASSFSGQNTEAFC. The CDR3 nucleotides are TGTGCCAGTAGCTTTTCAGGGCAGAATACTGAAGCTTTCTGT.

This clonotype has more than one count but fewer than ten. The V call is TRBV12-3 or TRBV12-4, the J call TRBJ2-2, with TRBD2 matching over 11 bases. The V segment lost 3 bases and the J segment 5 bases; nucleotides outside the gene matches: 11. This CDR3 is 18 amino acids long. CDR3 nucleotides: TGTGCCAGCAGTTTTCGGTCACTAGCGGGAGATTATACCGGGGAGCTGTTTTTT. This codes for CASSFRSLAGDYTGELFF.

This chain uses TRBV11-2 with TRBJ2-3, with D hard to call. The CDR3 totals 15 residues. Germline CDR1 and CDR2: SGHAT and FQNNGV. Trimming stripped 2 bases from V and 3 bases from J, with 12 bases between. For the CDR3, the DNA is TGTGCCAGCAGCTTAAATCGTCCCAGAACAGATACGCAGTATTTT. Residues: CASSLNRPRTDTQYF.

This clonotype appeared many times. V and J are TRBV12-3 or TRBV12-4 and TRBJ1-3, with 8 positions matching TRBD1. The CDR3 is 14 residues long. V shed 5 bases and J 2 bases; nucleotides not matched to a gene: 2. The CDR3: CASSTGGTGNTIYF. The CDR3 region has the DNA TGTGCCAGCAGTACAGGGGGAACTGGAAACACCATATATTTT.

About this clonotype: Just one base apart from a much larger clone, this may be a read error. This chain joins TRBV10-2 and TRBJ2-7; D is ambiguous. Germline loops: CDR1 WSHSY, CDR2 SAAADI. The CDR3 spans 11 residues. The DNA for the CDR3 is TGCGCCTGCAGTGAGTCTTACGAGCAGTACTTC. This sequence encodes CACSESYEQYF.

Concerning this clonotype: One junction end does not reproduce the germline sequence, and a read error may be involved. This chain uses TRBV20-1 with TRBJ2-1; 8 bases are shared with TRBD1. There are 14 residues in the CDR3. Looked up from germline, CDR1 is DFQATT and CDR2 is SNEGSKA (reference sequence). CDR3 amino acids: CSALGQGTLNELFF. Here the CDR3 DNA reads TGCAGTGCACTTGGACAGGGTACGTTAAATGAGCTGTTCTTC.

About this clonotype itself: The conserved final phenylalanine or tryptophan is absent from the CDR3, which likely points to a read error. This sequence joins TRBV5-4 and TRBJ2-5; D remains unclear. CDR3 length equals 12 residues. Germline loops: CDR1 SGHNT, CDR2 YYREEE (reference sequence). The CDR3 protein is CASSLFLETQYI. The CDR3 nucleotides are TGTGCTAGCAGCTTGTTTCTAGAGACCCAGTACATC.

J is TRBJ2-1 and V is TRBV5-1, with D possibly TRBD2 on 5 matching bases. Germline CDR1 and CDR2: SGHRS and YFSETQ. Trimming cost V 0 bases and J 6 bases, with 10 bases left between them. The CDR3 totals 14 residues. The CDR3 DNA follows: TGCGCCAGCAGCTTGGTTCTGGGGAGCAATGAGCAGTTCTTC. Translation gives CASSLVLGSNEQFF.

As for this clonotype: Given a much more abundant clone one base away, this may be a read error. This rearrangement joins TRBV6-2 or TRBV6-3 to TRBJ2-2, with 7 bases identical to TRBD1. The V gene's germline CDR1 is MNHEY and CDR2 SVGEGT. V was pared by 8 bases and J by 13 bases, with 4 bases of the junction left unmatched. This CDR3 region has 10 residues. In DNA, the CDR3 is TGTGCCAGCTGGGGACAGAGGCTGTTTTTT. It codes for CASWGQRLFF.

Comment on this clonotype: A read error may produce the germline difference seen at one junction end. V usage is TRBV11-3 and J usage is TRBJ2-1; D is possibly TRBD1 or TRBD2 (5 bases each). The CDR3 loop spans 13 amino acids. Germline assignment: CDR1 SGHNT and CDR2 YENEEA. CDR3 sequence reads: CAGSVGPYNERFF. Here the CDR3 DNA reads TGTGCCGGCAGTGTGGGACCTTACAATGAGCGGTTCTTC.